One sample yielded the 27 T cell receptor beta chains listed below, sequenced in a study of shared clonotypes between healthy human individuals. Generated by immunoSEQ multiplex PCR, the TCRdb table keeps only in-frame clones and is missing some. The data hold about 2.4 million clones, with approximately 92% observed a single time. Sequencing was done on a sample of naive CD4+ T cells sorted from blood. As to subset: CD45RA+ positively selected. The receptors derive from a man younger than 30 in good health.

The CDR3 DNA reads TGTGCCGTGGGGACGGCAAACACAGATACGCAGTATTTT. Its translation: CAVGTANTDTQYF. V is TRBV7-2 and J is TRBJ2-3; D tentatively reads TRBD1 or TRBD2 (5 bases each). Germline loops: CDR1 SGHTA, CDR2 FQGNSA. V gave up 11 bases and J gave up 2 bases, with 14 bases separating them. The CDR3 spans 13 residues.

V is TRBV30 and J is TRBJ2-7, with a tentative D call TRBD2 (5 bases). V was cut by 0 bases and J by 0 bases, with 9 bases left in between. In germline, CDR1 is GTSNPN, CDR2 SVGIG (reference sequence). The CDR3 is 14 residues long. Written as DNA, the CDR3 is TGTGCCTGGAGTGTAGGAGCGGTCTCCTACGAGCAGTACTTC. Amino acid sequence: CAWSVGAVSYEQYF.

The rearrangement links TRBV5-1 to TRBJ2-3; D is possibly TRBD1 (5 bases). The CDR3 length is 16 residues. The germline gives CDR1 SGHRS, CDR2 YFSETQ. The V end was cut by 0 bases, the J end by 5 bases, with 16 bases between. The CDR3 loop reads CASSLAPGSRGDTQYF. CDR3 sequence (DNA): TGCGCCAGCAGCTTGGCCCCAGGTAGTAGGGGAGATACGCAGTATTTT.

V gene TRBV28 combines with J gene TRBJ1-2, with TRBD1 matching 7 bases. There are 17 residues in the CDR3. Trimming at V came to 7 bases and at J to 1 base, leaving 15 bases not matched to a gene. The germline V gene encodes CDR1 MDHEN and CDR2 SYDVKM. DNA for the CDR3: TGTGCCAGCATCACACCTGGAGACAGGGCTGTTAACTATGGCTACACCTTC. Its translation: CASITPGDRAVNYGYTF.

The rearrangement joins TRBV5-5 to TRBJ2-7; TRBD1 aligns across 7 bases. V lost 4 bases and J lost 2; bases outside the gene matches: 6. The CDR3 extends over 14 amino acids. The germline CDR1 and CDR2 sequences are SGHKS and YYEKEE (reference sequence). The CDR3 loop reads CASSRDRVPYEQYF. In nucleotides, the CDR3 is TGTGCCAGCAGCCGAGACAGGGTCCCCTACGAGCAGTACTTC.

The count of this clone is one. This chain uses TRBV28 with TRBJ1-4; D is unresolved. Germline-derived CDR1 and CDR2 are MDHEN and SYDVKM. Deletions cut 7 bases from V and 8 bases from J, with 20 bases between. There are 15 residues in the CDR3. CDR3 sequence (DNA): TGTGCCAGCACCAATCTCTCGGGGAGGACGGAAAAACTGTTTTTT. Amino acids: CASTNLSGRTEKLFF.

V usage is TRBV2 and J usage is TRBJ2-5; 10 nucleotides match TRBD1. The V and J ends lost 6 bases and 4 bases, in that order; junction bases with no gene match: 8. The CDR3 extends over 15 amino acids. Germline V gives CDR1 SNHLY, CDR2 FYNNEI. DNA for the CDR3: TGTGCCAGCAGCGCTCCGGGACAGGGGTCAGAGACCCAGTACTTC. It codes for CASSAPGQGSETQYF.

The DNA of the CDR3 is TGTGCCAGCAGCCCAGGGACAGCGTCGACCACAGATACGCAGTATTTT. Amino acid sequence: CASSPGTASTTDTQYF. The chain uses TRBV5-5 and TRBJ2-3; TRBD1 agrees at 7 bases. This CDR3 spans 16 amino acids. The V segment lost 4 bases and the J segment 2 bases; nucleotides outside the gene matches: 10. Germline CDR1 SGHKS, CDR2 YYEKEE (reference sequence).

The DNA for the CDR3 is TGTGCCAGCTCACCAGTCCAGCGGGGGGGATACGAGCAGTACTTC. This gives the protein CASSPVQRGGYEQYF. V usage is TRBV18 and J usage is TRBJ2-7; TRBD2 agrees at 10 bases. Trimming removed 2 bases from V and 4 bases from J; junction bases left unmatched: 5. This CDR3 is built from 15 residues. Germline V gene lookup returns CDR1 KGHSH and CDR2 LQKENI. The full variable domain, rest sourced from reference TRBV18 and TRBJ2-7, is NAGVMQNPRHLVRRRGQEARLRCSPMKGHSHVYWYRQLPEEGLKFMVYLQKENIIDESGMPKERFSAEFPKEGPSILRIQQVVRGDSAAYFCASSPVQRGGYEQYFGPGTRLTVT.

The genes are TRBV30 and TRBJ2-1; D uncertain. The V and J ends lost 0 bases and 0 bases respectively, with 18 bases between them. The germline gives CDR1 GTSNPN, CDR2 SVGIG (reference sequence). There are 18 residues in the CDR3. Written as DNA, the CDR3 is TGTGCCTGGAGTGTATCAATGATTAGTCTCAGCTCCTACAATGAGCAGTTCTTC. It encodes CAWSVSMISLSSYNEQFF.

In regard to this clone: This sample includes further DNA sequences coding for the same CDR3. The V and J genes are TRBV18 and TRBJ2-5; D may be TRBD2 (6 bases). This CDR3 contains 14 residues. Germline V gene lookup returns CDR1 KGHSH and CDR2 LQKENI. With 3 bases removed from V and 2 bases from J, the gap between germline ends came to 10 bases. The CDR3 DNA follows: TGTGCCAGCTCACCCAGGAGGGGTCAAGAGACCCAGTACTTC. Translation: CASSPRRGQETQYF.

The V call is TRBV4-2, the J call TRBJ2-5; the D gene could be TRBD1 or TRBD2 (5 bases each). Germline CDR1 is LGHNA and CDR2 is YNFKEQ. V gave up 4 bases and J gave up 0 bases, with 18 bases separating them. This CDR3 has 17 amino acids. This CDR3 reads CASSRTDRGLYQETQYF. As DNA, the CDR3 is TGTGCCAGCAGCCGAACCGACCGGGGCTTGTACCAAGAGACCCAGTACTTC.

The chain carries TRBV5-4 and TRBJ2-5; D call uncertain. V was trimmed by 0 bases and J by 2 bases, leaving 8 bases between them. CDR1 is SGHNT and CDR2 is YYREEE in the germline V gene (reference sequence). The CDR3 has 14 amino acids. The CDR3 loop reads CASSLGHAQETQYF. CDR3 sequence (DNA): TGTGCCAGCAGCTTGGGACACGCACAAGAGACCCAGTACTTC.

This chain uses TRBV5-4 with TRBJ2-2, with D maybe TRBD1 (6 bases). The germline V gene encodes CDR1 SGHNT and CDR2 YYREEE (reference sequence). V lost 2 bases, J lost 4 bases, and 12 bases lay in between. CDR3 length: 15 residues. The CDR3 loop reads CASSLRGSTTGELFF. Written as DNA, the CDR3 is TGTGCCAGCAGCTTAAGGGGGTCCACCACCGGGGAGCTGTTTTTT.

The CDR3 DNA reads TGTGCCAGCAGTGGGGTGTACTATGGCTACACCTTC. Translated, it gives CASSGVYYGYTF. This sequence joins TRBV6-1 and TRBJ1-2; D ambiguous. This CDR3 comprises 12 residues. CDR1 MNHNS and CDR2 SASEGT come from the germline V gene. Trimming stripped 4 bases from V and 3 bases from J, with 6 bases between.

This rearrangement joins TRBV19 to TRBJ1-6; weak D call: TRBD1 (5 bases). Trimming stripped 1 base from V and 7 bases from J, with 14 bases between. This CDR3 region has 16 residues. Looked up from germline, CDR1 is LNHDA and CDR2 is SQIVND (reference sequence). CDR3 nucleotides: TGTGCCAGTAGTATAGGAGGGGACCTCCTCAATTCACCCCTCCACTTT. Translating it yields CASSIGGDLLNSPLHF. The full variable domain, its missing parts supplied by reference TRBV19 and TRBJ1-6, is DGGITQSPKYLFRKEGQNVTLSCEQNLNHDAMYWYRQDPGQGLRLIYYSQIVNDFQKGDIAEGYSVSREKKESFPLTVTSAQKNPTAFYLCASSIGGDLLNSPLHFGNGTRLTVT.

J is TRBJ2-3 and V is TRBV19; unclear D gene. This CDR3 contains 15 residues. CDR1 is LNHDA, CDR2 SQIVND, per germline (reference sequence). Trimming stripped 7 bases from V and 0 bases from J, with 14 bases between. The CDR3 loop is CASTRSVASTDTQYF. Here the CDR3 DNA reads TGTGCCAGTACCCGATCGGTAGCTAGCACAGATACGCAGTATTTT.

This sequence joins TRBV5-4 and TRBJ2-3, with 10 bases aligning to TRBD1. There are 16 residues in the CDR3. Germline CDR1 and CDR2: SGHNT and YYREEE (reference sequence). J lost 5 bases, V lost 0 bases, and 6 bases had no gene match. The CDR3 nucleotides are TGTGCCAGCAGCTTGGGCCGACAGGGGGCTGGAGATACGCAGTATTTT. The encoded protein is CASSLGRQGAGDTQYF.

Details on this clone: Germline and junction disagree at one end, which may indicate a read error. The chain recombines TRBV14 with TRBJ2-7, with D perhaps TRBD2 (6 bases). Germline CDR1 and CDR2: SGHDN and FVKESK. CDR3 size: 14 residues. The CDR3 protein is CASSQDDLWGERTF. The DNA of the CDR3 is TGTGCCAGCAGCCAAGATGATCTGTGGGGGGAGAGGACCTTC.

This rearrangement joins TRBV10-2 to TRBJ1-2; 8 bases are shared with TRBD1. Unmatched junction bases numbered 8, after V lost 6 bases and J lost 5 bases. The germline V gene encodes CDR1 WSHSY and CDR2 SAAADI. There are 14 residues in the CDR3. As DNA, the CDR3 is TGCGCCAGCAGGGACAGGGTAGGAGGGTATGGCTACACCTTC. It specifies CASRDRVGGYGYTF.

Comments on this clone: Other DNA sequences in this sample translate to the same CDR3. The chain combines TRBV10-3 with TRBJ1-5; no firm D call. Germline assignment: CDR1 ENHRY and CDR2 SYGVKD. The CDR3 is 13 residues long. Deletions cut 3 bases from V and 2 bases from J, with 5 bases between. The CDR3 is CAISEKGNQPQHF. As DNA, the CDR3 is TGTGCCATCAGTGAAAAGGGCAATCAGCCCCAGCATTTT.

On this clone itself: The CDR3 does not close with the conserved phenylalanine or tryptophan, likely indicating a read error. The chain joins TRBV30 to TRBJ1-6, with D possibly TRBD1 on 5 matching bases. Trimming removed 2 bases from V and 1 base from J, with 18 bases in between. Germline CDR1 is GTSNPN and CDR2 is SVGIG (reference sequence). The CDR3 covers 18 residues. The CDR3 here is CAWSFHRTRGSYNSPLHL. The CDR3 DNA sequence: TGTGCCTGGAGTTTTCACAGGACTCGGGGGTCCTATAATTCACCCCTCCACCTT.

This clone has more than one count but fewer than ten. Distinct nucleotide sequences in the sample also encode this CDR3. The V gene is TRBV30, the J gene TRBJ2-7, with a weak D call TRBD1 (5 bases). From germline, CDR1 is GTSNPN and CDR2 SVGIG (reference sequence). This CDR3 has 12 amino acids. V lost 3 bases and J 2 bases, leaving 8 bases between the germline ends. CDR3 nucleotide sequence: TGTGCCTGGAGCAGGGCCCCCTACGAGCAGTACTTC. Amino acids: CAWSRAPYEQYF.

The J gene is TRBJ2-7, the V gene TRBV19; TRBD1 aligns across 11 bases. J lost 3 bases, V lost 6 bases, and 1 base had no gene match. Per the germline V gene, CDR1 is LNHDA and CDR2 is SQIVND (reference sequence). This CDR3 contains 13 residues. The CDR3 DNA reads as TGTGCCAGTAGGGGACAGGGGGGCTACGAGCAGTACTTC. Amino acids: CASRGQGGYEQYF.

CDR3 nucleotides: TGTGCCAGCAGCTTAGGGGGGACAAGGAACACTGAAGCTTTCTTT. Encoded protein: CASSLGGTRNTEAFF. This sequence joins TRBV11-2 and TRBJ1-1; D might be TRBD1 (6 bases). Between the trimmed V and J ends, which lost 1 base and 1 base, there was a span of 10 bases. The CDR3 is made up of 15 amino acids. Germline-derived CDR1 and CDR2 are SGHAT and FQNNGV.

V and J are TRBV5-6 and TRBJ1-3, with D maybe TRBD1 (5 bases). The germline V gene encodes CDR1 SGHDT and CDR2 YYEEEE. This CDR3 has 16 amino acids. Trimming cost V 0 bases and J 0 bases, with 10 bases left between them. The CDR3 DNA is TGTGCCAGCAGCTTGGAGGGACTCGGCTCTGGAAACACCATATATTTT. Its protein product is CASSLEGLGSGNTIYF.

The CDR3 reads CASRPWGTYEQYF. The DNA of the CDR3 is TGTGCCAGCAGACCTTGGGGAACCTACGAGCAGTACTTC. The chain uses TRBV2 and TRBJ2-7; D not certain. The V gene's germline CDR1 is SNHLY and CDR2 FYNNEI. The V gene lost 6 bases and the J gene lost 2 bases, with 11 bases spanning the gap. The CDR3 extends over 13 amino acids. The full variable domain, in which reference TRBV2 and TRBJ2-7 provide the parts outside the CDR3, is EPEVTQTPSHQVTQMGQEVILRCVPISNHLYFYWYRQILGQKVEFLVSFYNNEISEKSEIFDDQFSVERPDGSNFTLKIRSTKLEDSAMYFCASRPWGTYEQYFGPGTRLTVT.